The 7 T cell receptor beta chains in this list originate from one sample, sequenced in a study of CD8 T cells in ankylosing spondylitis. Points from the study as a whole: Typical of ankylosing spondylitis blood, it appeared, was a TCR beta motif of fewer than 10 highly homologous variants.

Antigens of these TCRs are unknown. TCRdb re-called the 5' RACE reads through MiXCR, storing one row per CDR3 protein. The sample contains about 210,000 distinct CDR3 sequences, roughly 6.6% of which appear only once. The specimen sequenced was blood, either unsorted or a sorted T cell fraction (not recorded which). The receptors derive from a male donor with ankylosing spondylitis.

This chain links TRBV4-3 with TRBJ1-3; D ambiguous. The V gene's germline CDR1 is LGHNA and CDR2 YSLEER. This CDR3 has 12 amino acids. Trimming removed 0 bases at V and 10 bases at J, with 7 bases between. The CDR3 DNA reads TGCGCCAGCAGCCAAGATCTACGGACCATATATTTT. Translated, it gives CASSQDLRTIYF.

This clonotype was seen a handful of times. The chain employs TRBV6-1 and TRBJ2-3; 7 nucleotides match TRBD1. Losses at the gene ends were 6 bases for V and 2 bases for J; bases not matched to a gene: 17. CDR3 length: 18 amino acids. CDR1 MNHNS and CDR2 SASEGT come from the germline V gene. CDR3 nucleotide sequence: TGTGCCAGCAGCAAAATCAGGGGGAAGGCATATATCACAGATACGCAGTATTTT. It encodes CASSKIRGKAYITDTQYF.

This clonotype was observed at least ten times. The rearrangement uses TRBV4-2 and TRBJ1-1; 8 nucleotides align to TRBD1. J gave up 1 base and V 0 bases, and 1 base lay outside the gene matches. This CDR3 is 15 amino acids long. The germline CDR1 and CDR2 sequences are LGHNA and YNFKEQ. The CDR3 bases are TGTGCCAGCAGCCAAGACAGGGGGCGGAACACTGAAGCTTTCTTT. The encoded protein is CASSQDRGRNTEAFF.

This clonotype occurred a few times. The V gene is TRBV18, the J gene TRBJ2-1, with D perhaps TRBD2 (6 bases). Per the germline V gene, CDR1 is KGHSH and CDR2 is LQKENI. Trimming took off 5 bases at V and 8 bases at J, with 19 bases between the two ends. The CDR3 loop spans 15 amino acids. CDR3: CASSSPHVPSDEQFF. The CDR3 DNA reads as TGTGCCAGCTCATCGCCTCATGTCCCTAGCGATGAGCAGTTCTTC.

This clonotype was seen at least ten times. This chain uses TRBV20-1 with TRBJ1-5; D call uncertain. The CDR3 consists of 13 residues. V lost 6 bases to trimming and J lost 0 bases, with 9 bases between them. Germline CDR1 reads DFQATT; CDR2 reads SNEGSKA (reference sequence). The CDR3 nucleotides are TGCAGTGCCATTGACGGTAGCAATCAGCCCCAGCATTTT. Amino acid sequence: CSAIDGSNQPQHF.

The chain uses TRBV4-3 and TRBJ2-5, with 7 nucleotides matching TRBD1. In germline, CDR1 is LGHNA, CDR2 YSLEER. The CDR3 covers 16 residues. V was clipped by 4 bases and J by 4 bases; unmatched bases: 12. The CDR3 spells CASSPRQGIRRETQYF. The CDR3 DNA sequence: TGCGCCAGCAGCCCCCGACAGGGCATCAGAAGAGAGACCCAGTACTTC.

This clonotype came up many times. This chain connects TRBV7-9 to TRBJ2-6; tentatively, D is TRBD2 (5 bases). The germline CDR1 and CDR2 sequences are SEHNR and FQNEAQ (reference sequence). With 3 bases removed from V and 5 bases from J, the gap between germline ends came to 11 bases. The CDR3 has 15 residues. In DNA form, the CDR3 reads TGTGCCAGCAGCTTGTTGGAGGCCTGGGCCAACGTCCTGACTTTC. This codes for CASSLLEAWANVLTF.